The entry below describes one T cell receptor beta chain. Its antigen is unknown. The sample comes from a study of T cell responses to AZD1222 COVID-19 vaccine. Study-wide context: Pooled samples include second doses given at about 4 or 12 weeks. General study results and limits: Spike-wide coverage was observed for vaccine-associated CD4 TCRs, with dominant responses at 160-218 and 743-854. A reported finding is that nearly half of spike-specific TCRs target unmutated variant regions. Spike-specific TCR breadth and depth both grew after two AZD1222 doses.

Germline V gene lookup returns CDR1 GTSNPN and CDR2 SVGIG (reference sequence). The CDR3 totals 14 residues. With V trimmed by 5 bases and J by 5 bases, 5 bases remained unmatched. Here immunoSEQ multiplex PCR was the method, and the copy in TCRdb shows in-frame clones only, minus some. The table has 75,000 to 95,000 clones, roughly 84% seen once; the top ten hold about a tenth. The sample consisted of peripheral blood, taken on day 0 of AZD1222 vaccination. The sequence was collected from an adult in good health. The chain recombines TRBV30 with TRBJ2-5; 13 bases line up with TRBD2. The CDR3 DNA reads TGTGCCTGGGGACTAGCGGGAGTGGGGGAGACCCAGTACTTC. Encoded protein: CAWGLAGVGETQYF.